This is a list of T cell receptor beta chains from one sample in a study of cytomegalovirus exposure and HLA in healthy donors. Using immunoSEQ multiplex PCR, the repertoire was profiled, and TCRdb retains in-frame clones only, with some absent. The data show roughly 83,000 clones, just under 75% seen once. Sample: PBMCs. The source is a man aged 55-75 years in good health and CMV-seronegative. Each CDR3 is given with its conserved first and last residue.

J: TRBJ1-6; length: 15; V: TRBV9; CDR3: CASSVDQGYNSPLHF
J: TRBJ2-7; length: 14; V: TRBV6-1; CDR3: CASSDTGRSYEQYF
J: TRBJ1-6; length: 14; V: TRBV7-8; CDR3: CASSANRGSSPLHF
J: TRBJ1-5; length: 12; V: TRBV13; CDR3: CASSYGLQPQHF
J: TRBJ1-5; length: 13; V: TRBV6-5; CDR3: CASSETDNQPQHF
J: TRBJ1-5; length: 15; V: TRBV6-5; CDR3: CASSYLQGSNQPQHF
J: TRBJ1-1; length: 15; V: TRBV7-3; CDR3: CASSLGRGVNTEAFF
J: TRBJ2-3; length: 15; V: TRBV29-1; CDR3: CSVVRSNTLTDTQYF
J: TRBJ1-2; length: 14; V: TRBV6-6; CDR3: CASSYPTSRHGYTF
J: TRBJ1-1; length: 15; V: TRBV5-1; CDR3: CASSLTIRGDTEAFF
J: TRBJ2-7; length: 15; V: TRBV29-1; CDR3: CSVGPEGASAHEQYF
J: TRBJ2-3; length: 16; V: TRBV7-9; CDR3: CSSSLQRGWVTDTQYF
J: TRBJ1-6; length: 15; V: TRBV7-6; CDR3: CASSPEASYNSPLHF
J: TRBJ2-7; length: 13; V: TRBV2; CDR3: CASNDRLWGEQYF
J: TRBJ2-7; length: 13; V: TRBV27; CDR3: CASNGQGTYEQYF
J: TRBJ2-3; length: 16; V: TRBV6-5; CDR3: CASSLLAGTTTDTQYF
J: TRBJ2-3; length: 14; V: TRBV5-1; CDR3: CASKAGGALDTQYF
J: TRBJ2-7; length: 13; V: TRBV19; CDR3: CARITGHSYEQYF
J: TRBJ2-7; length: 16; V: TRBV7-9; CDR3: CSSSSVAGALSYEQYF
J: TRBJ1-1; length: 14; V: TRBV7-9; CDR3: CASSFGGVNTEAFF
J: TRBJ2-5; length: 16; V: TRBV9; CDR3: CASSVVGLAGQETQYF
J: TRBJ1-6; length: 13; V: TRBV4-2; CDR3: CASSQGLNSPLHF
J: TRBJ2-1; length: 15; V: TRBV6-5; CDR3: CASRSTGQGYNEQFF
J: TRBJ2-3; length: 14; V: TRBV2; CDR3: CASKGGSSGGTQYF
J: TRBJ1-2; length: 13; V: TRBV19; CDR3: CASSIQVPYGYTF
J: TRBJ2-3; length: 15; V: TRBV13; CDR3: CASSFFYLSTDTQYF
J: TRBJ2-1; length: 12; V: TRBV2; CDR3: CASRRERPGQIF
J: TRBJ1-1; length: 13; V: TRBV4-1; CDR3: CASVSGGNTEAFF
J: TRBJ1-4; length: 16; V: TRBV4-1; CDR3: CASSQPTGAHNEKLFF
J: TRBJ2-7; length: 14; V: TRBV6-6; CDR3: CASSYSRQGGEQYF
J: TRBJ2-3; length: 16; V: TRBV7-3; CDR3: CASSFSSGGRVDTQYF
J: TRBJ2-7; length: 12; V: TRBV5-4; CDR3: CASMDSSYEQYF
J: TRBJ1-3; length: 13; V: TRBV9; CDR3: CASGGGGGNTIYF
J: TRBJ2-2; length: 15; V: TRBV18; CDR3: CASSRTQDTTGELFF
J: TRBJ2-2; length: 16; V: TRBV4-2; CDR3: CASSQTQGADTGELFF
J: TRBJ1-1; length: 14; V: TRBV6-1; CDR3: CASIGGFRGAEAFF
J: TRBJ1-4; length: 15; V: TRBV9; CDR3: CASSVGGGANEKLFF
J: TRBJ2-3; length: 15; V: TRBV12-5; CDR3: CASGSGRGVLDTQYF
J: TRBJ2-7; length: 14; V: TRBV6-6; CDR3: CASSAGQGAYEQYF
J: TRBJ2-3; length: 14; V: TRBV30; CDR3: CAWSVVAGTDTQYF
J: TRBJ2-5; length: 15; V: TRBV7-3; CDR3: CASSQTGFSLREQYF
J: TRBJ1-3; length: 15; V: TRBV15; CDR3: CATSRDRRQTNTIYF
J: TRBJ1-1; length: 12; V: TRBV27; CDR3: CASSPGGTEAFF
J: TRBJ2-2; length: 12; V: TRBV6-6; CDR3: CASSVYTGELFF